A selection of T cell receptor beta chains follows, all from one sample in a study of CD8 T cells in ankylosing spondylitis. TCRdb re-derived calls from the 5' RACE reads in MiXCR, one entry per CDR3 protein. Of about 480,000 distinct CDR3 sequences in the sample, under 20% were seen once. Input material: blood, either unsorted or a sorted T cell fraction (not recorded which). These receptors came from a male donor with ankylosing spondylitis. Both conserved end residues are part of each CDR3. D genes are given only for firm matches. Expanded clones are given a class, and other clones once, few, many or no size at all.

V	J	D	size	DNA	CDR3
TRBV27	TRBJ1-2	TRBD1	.	TGTGCCAGCAGTTCCCGGGACAGGGCGGCCTATGGCTACACCTTC	CASSSRDRAAYGYTF
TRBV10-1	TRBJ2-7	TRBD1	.	TGCGCCAGCAAGACGGCTGGGACAGGGGGAAACTACGAGCAGTACTTC	CASKTAGTGGNYEQYF
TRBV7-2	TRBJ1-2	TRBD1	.	TGTGCCAGCAGCCCCACAGGGGTTGTCTATGGCTACACCTTC	CASSPTGVVYGYTF
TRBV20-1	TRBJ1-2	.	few	TGCAGTGCTGACGAAACAGGGCACGGGGAATATGGCTACACCTTC	CSADETGHGEYGYTF
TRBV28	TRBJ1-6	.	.	TGTGCCAGCAGTTTCAGCAGGGTCAGAAAGAATTCACCCCTCCACTTT	CASSFSRVRKNSPLHF
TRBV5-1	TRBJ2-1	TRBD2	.	TGCGCCAGCAGCTTGGCTCGAGCTACTAGCGGGTCGAGCTCCTACAATGAGCAGTTCTTC	CASSLARATSGSSSYNEQFF
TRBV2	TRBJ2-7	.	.	TGTGCCAGCAGACCGGGGCCTACCCCCTACGAGCAGTACTTC	CASRPGPTPYEQYF
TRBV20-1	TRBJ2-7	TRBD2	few	TGCAGTGCTAGAGAGGGTAGCGGGAGGTACGAGCAGTACTTC	CSAREGSGRYEQYF
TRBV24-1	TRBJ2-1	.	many	TGTGCCACCAGTGATTTGGCGACTAGTTCCCGCAATGAGCAGTTCTTC	CATSDLATSSRNEQFF
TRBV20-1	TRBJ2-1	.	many	TGCAGTGCTAGACGGGACATTTTAACCTACAATGAGCAGTTCTTC	CSARRDILTYNEQFF
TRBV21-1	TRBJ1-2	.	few	TGTGCCAGCAGCAAAATCAGGGACGGATATGGCTACACCTTC	CASSKIRDGYGYTF
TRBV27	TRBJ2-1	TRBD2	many	TGTGCCAGCAGCCTCAGGACTAGCGGGAGTAAGCGGGGTGAGCAGTTCTTC	CASSLRTSGSKRGEQFF
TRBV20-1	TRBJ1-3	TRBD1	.	TGCAGTGCTAGCTTGGACAGGCAATGGACTGGAAACACCATATATTTT	CSASLDRQWTGNTIYF
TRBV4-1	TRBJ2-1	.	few	TGCGCCAGCAGCCCCCGAGGAGCGCTAGGGAATAATGAGCAGTTCTTC	CASSPRGALGNNEQFF
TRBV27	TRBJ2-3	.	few	TGTGCCAGCAGTTTATCGGACAATCCTAGCACAGATACGCAGTATTTT	CASSLSDNPSTDTQYF
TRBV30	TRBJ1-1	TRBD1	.	TGTGCCTGGAGCCCCAGGGGGATAATGAACACTGAAGCTTTCTTT	CAWSPRGIMNTEAFF
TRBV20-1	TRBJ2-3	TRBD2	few	TGCAGTGCTAGTATTGGGCTAGCGGGGGGCACAGATACGCAGTATTTT	CSASIGLAGGTDTQYF
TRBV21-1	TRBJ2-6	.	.	TGTGCCAGCAGCAAAAGTGACAGGGGGCCTGGGGCCAACGTCCTGACTTTC	CASSKSDRGPGANVLTF
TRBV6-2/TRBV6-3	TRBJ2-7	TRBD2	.	TGTGCCAGCAGTCCCTGGACTAGCGGGAGCTCCGAGCAGTACTTC	CASSPWTSGSSEQYF
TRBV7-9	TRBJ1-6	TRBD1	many	TGTGCCAGCAGCGCCGGACAGGCGATCTACTTT	CASSAGQAIYF
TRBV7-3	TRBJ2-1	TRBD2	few	TGTGCCAGCAGCCAACACCCCGCCGGGACTAGCGGATACAATGAGCAGTTCTTC	CASSQHPAGTSGYNEQFF
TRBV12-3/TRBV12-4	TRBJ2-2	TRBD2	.	TGTGCCAGCAGTTTTACTAGCGGCAACACCGGGGAGCTGTTTTTT	CASSFTSGNTGELFF
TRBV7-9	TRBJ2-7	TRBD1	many	TGTGCCAGCAGCTGGATCCCGGGACAGGACTCCTACGAGCAGTACTTC	CASSWIPGQDSYEQYF
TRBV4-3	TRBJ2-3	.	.	TGCGCCAGCAGCCAATTGGGGCTAGGAGTTAAGTATTTT	CASSQLGLGVKYF
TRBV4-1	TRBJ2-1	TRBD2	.	TGCGCCAGCAGCCAAATGGGGGGTAAAGGGACTAGCGGATACAATGAGCAGTTCTTC	CASSQMGGKGTSGYNEQFF
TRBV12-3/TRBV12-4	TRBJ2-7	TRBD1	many	TGTGCCAGCAGTTCCGACAGGGTTGGGCAGTACTTC	CASSSDRVGQYF
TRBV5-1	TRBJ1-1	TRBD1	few	TGCGCCAGCACCTCAACGGGACAGCTCTACATGAACACTGAAGCTTTCTTT	CASTSTGQLYMNTEAFF
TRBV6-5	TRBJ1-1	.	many	TGTGCCAGCAGTTACCGGGGAGGTGAGGCTTTCTTT	CASSYRGGEAFF
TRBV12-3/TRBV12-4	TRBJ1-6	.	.	TGTGCCAGCAGTTTTGAGAGTAATTCACCCCTCCACTTT	CASSFESNSPLHF
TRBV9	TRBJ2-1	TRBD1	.	TGTGCCAGCAGCACAGGGACAGGGGGCGCTTCGTACAATGAGCAGTTCTTC	CASSTGTGGASYNEQFF
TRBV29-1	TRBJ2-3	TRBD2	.	TGCAGCGTCGAGGGACTAGCTGTGGGAGATACGCAGTATTTT	CSVEGLAVGDTQYF
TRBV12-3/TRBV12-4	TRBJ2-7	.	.	TGTGCCAGCAGTCTATTAAGTAACGAGCAGTACTTC	CASSLLSNEQYF
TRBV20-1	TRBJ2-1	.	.	TGCAGTGCTAGAGACCTTGGACTAAACTCCTACAATGAGCAGTTCTTC	CSARDLGLNSYNEQFF
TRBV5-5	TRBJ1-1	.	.	TGTGCCAGCAGCTTGGAAGTAGAGAGGGGAGGCACTGAAGCTTTCTTT	CASSLEVERGGTEAFF
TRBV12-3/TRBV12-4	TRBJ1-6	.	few	TGTGCCAGCAGTTTCGCCGGGATCTATAATTCACCCCTCCACTTT	CASSFAGIYNSPLHF
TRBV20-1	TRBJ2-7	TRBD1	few	TGCAGTGCTACCATTTACGGACAGGGTGGCTCCTACGAGCAGTACTTC	CSATIYGQGGSYEQYF
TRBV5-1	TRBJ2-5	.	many	TGCGCCAGCAGCGACCTAGAGACCCAGTACTTC	CASSDLETQYF
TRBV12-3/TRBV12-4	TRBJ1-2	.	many	TGTGCCAGCAGTTTAGGGGTCGGGGCAAGAAACTATGGCTACACCTTC	CASSLGVGARNYGYTF
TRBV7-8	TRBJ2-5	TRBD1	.	TGTGCCAGCAGCTGGACAGGGCCTCAGACCCAGTACTTC	CASSWTGPQTQYF
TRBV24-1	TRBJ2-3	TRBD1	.	TGTGCCACCAGTGACTATGGACAGGCCCCGAGCACAGATACGCAGTATTTT	CATSDYGQAPSTDTQYF
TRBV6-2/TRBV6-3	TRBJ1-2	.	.	TGTGCCACCATAGACAGGACTAACTATGGCGACACCTTC	CATIDRTNYGDTF
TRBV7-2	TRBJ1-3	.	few	TGTGCCAGCAGCTTAGCAGGGTTTGATGGAAACACCATATATTTT	CASSLAGFDGNTIYF
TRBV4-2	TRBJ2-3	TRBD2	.	TGTGCCAGCAGCCAAGAGGAATGGCGGGGGGCATACACAGATACGCAGTATTTT	CASSQEEWRGAYTDTQYF
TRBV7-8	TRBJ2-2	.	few	TGTGCCAGCAGCTTTCAATCCCTCTCCGGGACCAACACCGGGGAGCTGTTTTTT	CASSFQSLSGTNTGELFF